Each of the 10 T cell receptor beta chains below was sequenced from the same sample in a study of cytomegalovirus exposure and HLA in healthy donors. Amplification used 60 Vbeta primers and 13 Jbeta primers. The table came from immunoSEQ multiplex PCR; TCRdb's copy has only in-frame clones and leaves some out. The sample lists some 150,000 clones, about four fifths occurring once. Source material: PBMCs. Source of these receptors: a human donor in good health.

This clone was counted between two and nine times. The CDR3 DNA reads as TGTGCCAGCAGTGGACAGGGGTTCGACGAGCAGTACTTC. Translation gives CASSGQGFDEQYF. The rearrangement links TRBV28 to TRBJ2-7; 9 bases align to TRBD1. Per germline, CDR1 MDHEN and CDR2 SYDVKM. The V and J ends lost 5 bases and 5 bases, in that order; junction bases with no gene match: 4. The CDR3 is 13 amino acids.

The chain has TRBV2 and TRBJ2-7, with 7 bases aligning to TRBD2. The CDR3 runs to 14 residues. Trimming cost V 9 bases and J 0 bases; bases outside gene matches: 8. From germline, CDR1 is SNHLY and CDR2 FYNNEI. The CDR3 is CARDSSGDSYEQYF. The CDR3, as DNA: TGTGCCAGGGATTCGAGCGGGGACTCCTACGAGCAGTACTTC.

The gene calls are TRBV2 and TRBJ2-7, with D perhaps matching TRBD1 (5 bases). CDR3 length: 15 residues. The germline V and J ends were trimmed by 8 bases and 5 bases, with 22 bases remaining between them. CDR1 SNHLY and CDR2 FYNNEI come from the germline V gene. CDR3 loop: CASEPLGPPYNEQYF. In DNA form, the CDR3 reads TGTGCCAGCGAGCCGCTGGGGCCGCCTTATAACGAGCAGTACTTC.

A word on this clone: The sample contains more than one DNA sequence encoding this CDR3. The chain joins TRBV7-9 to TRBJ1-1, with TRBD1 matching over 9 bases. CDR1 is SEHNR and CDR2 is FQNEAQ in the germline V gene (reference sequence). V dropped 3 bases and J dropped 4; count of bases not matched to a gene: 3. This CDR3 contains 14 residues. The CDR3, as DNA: TGTGCCAGCAGCTTGGGACAGGGAAGCACTGAAGCTTTCTTT. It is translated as CASSLGQGSTEAFF.

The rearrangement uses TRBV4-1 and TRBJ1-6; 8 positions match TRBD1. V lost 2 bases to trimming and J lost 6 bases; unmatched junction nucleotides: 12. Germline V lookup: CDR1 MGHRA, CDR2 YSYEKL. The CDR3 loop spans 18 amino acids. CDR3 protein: CASSQMRTQGGLNSPLHF. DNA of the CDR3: TGCGCCAGCAGCCAAATGAGAACACAGGGGGGCCTTAATTCACCCCTCCACTTT.

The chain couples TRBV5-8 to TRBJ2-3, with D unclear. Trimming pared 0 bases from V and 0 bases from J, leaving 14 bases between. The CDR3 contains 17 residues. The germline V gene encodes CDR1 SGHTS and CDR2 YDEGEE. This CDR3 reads CASSLAVVLTSTDTQYF. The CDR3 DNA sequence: TGTGCCAGCAGCTTGGCCGTAGTGCTTACTAGCACAGATACGCAGTATTTT.

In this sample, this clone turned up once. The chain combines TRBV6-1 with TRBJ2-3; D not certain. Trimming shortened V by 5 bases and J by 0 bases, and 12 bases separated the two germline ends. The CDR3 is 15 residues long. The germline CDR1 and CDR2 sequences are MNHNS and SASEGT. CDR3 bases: TGTGCCAGCAGTCCTTATTTGACTAGCACAGATACGCAGTATTTT. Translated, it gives CASSPYLTSTDTQYF.

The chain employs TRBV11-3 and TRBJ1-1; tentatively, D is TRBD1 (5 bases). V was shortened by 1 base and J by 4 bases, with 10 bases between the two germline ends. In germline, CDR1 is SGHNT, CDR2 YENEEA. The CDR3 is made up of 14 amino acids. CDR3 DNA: TGTGCCAGCAGCTTAGCGGGGGGGAGCACTGAAGCTTTCTTT. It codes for CASSLAGGSTEAFF.

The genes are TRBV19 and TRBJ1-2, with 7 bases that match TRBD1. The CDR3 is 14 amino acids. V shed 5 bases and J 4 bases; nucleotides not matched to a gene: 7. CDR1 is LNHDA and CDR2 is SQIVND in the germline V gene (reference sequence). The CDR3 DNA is TGTGCCAGTAGTGAAAGACAGGGAGGCTATGGCTACACCTTC. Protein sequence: CASSERQGGYGYTF. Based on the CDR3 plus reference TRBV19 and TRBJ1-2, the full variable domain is DGGITQSPKYLFRKEGQNVTLSCEQNLNHDAMYWYRQDPGQGLRLIYYSQIVNDFQKGDIAEGYSVSREKKESFPLTVTSAQKNPTAFYLCASSERQGGYGYTFGSGTRLTVV.

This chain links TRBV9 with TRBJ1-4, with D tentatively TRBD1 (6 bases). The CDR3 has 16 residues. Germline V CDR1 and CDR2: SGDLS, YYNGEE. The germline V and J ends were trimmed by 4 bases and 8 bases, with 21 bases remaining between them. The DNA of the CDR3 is TGTGCCAGCAGCCCACGGGGGGGGGCGAAGTTCGAAAAACTGTTTTTT. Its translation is CASSPRGGAKFEKLFF.